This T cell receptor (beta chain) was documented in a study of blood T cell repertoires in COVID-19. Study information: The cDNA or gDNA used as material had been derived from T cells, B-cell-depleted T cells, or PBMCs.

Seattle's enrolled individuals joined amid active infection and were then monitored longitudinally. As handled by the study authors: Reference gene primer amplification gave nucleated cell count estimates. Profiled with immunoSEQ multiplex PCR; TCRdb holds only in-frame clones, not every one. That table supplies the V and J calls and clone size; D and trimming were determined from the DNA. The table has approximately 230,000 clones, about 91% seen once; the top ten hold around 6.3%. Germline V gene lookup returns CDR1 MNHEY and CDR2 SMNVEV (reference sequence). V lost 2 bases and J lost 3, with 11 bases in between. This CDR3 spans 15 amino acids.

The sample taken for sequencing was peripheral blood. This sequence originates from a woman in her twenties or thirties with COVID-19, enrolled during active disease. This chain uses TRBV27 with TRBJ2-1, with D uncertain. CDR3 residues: CASSLSPLIYNEQFF. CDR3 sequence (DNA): TGTGCCAGCAGTTTAAGCCCCCTAATCTACAATGAGCAGTTCTTC.